The clone carrying this T cell receptor (beta chain) was observed at least ten times. Its antigen is as yet unknown. This sample was taken from a study of T cells in Graves' hyperthyroidism and ophthalmopathy. Study overall: Peripheral blood was drawn at first diagnosis, prior to all treatment. Study outcomes and limitations: In the blood, most expanded thyroid clonotypes above 0.001 appeared as well.

RNA transcripts provided the source from which TCR beta CDR3 regions were amplified. During a first-round RT-PCR of the TCR CDR3, the HTBI primer set was used. A single record per CDR3 protein comes from TCRdb applying MiXCR to the multiplex PCR reads. This table holds 300,000 to 400,000 distinct CDR3 sequences, roughly 14% found once. Germline values: CDR1 SNHLY, CDR2 FYNNEI. J gave up 2 bases and V 7 bases, and 4 bases lay outside the gene matches. The CDR3 runs 15 residues. The cohort's ophthalmopathy patients, a group with duration under 3 months, had a Clinical Activity Score of at least 3 and a NOSPECS grade of at least 4.

Source material: blood. The TCR was taken from a woman aged 25 to 39 with Graves' ophthalmopathy. The chain links TRBV2 to TRBJ2-1, with 11 nucleotides matching TRBD2. The CDR3 loop reads CASTKLAGAYNEQFF. As DNA, the CDR3 is TGTGCCAGCACTAAACTAGCGGGAGCCTACAATGAGCAGTTCTTC.